This T cell receptor beta chain was recovered during a study of graft-versus-host responses after intestinal transplantation. Background on the study: Transplants given to recipients were multivisceral, liver-intestinal, or isolated intestinal. All recipients were given anti-thymocyte globulin induction, and tacrolimus and steroids were then administered for roughly three years. Regarding the study as a whole: Individuals carrying graft-donor T cell macrochimerism showed high graft-versus-host to host-versus-graft clonal ratios in allografts. GvH clones appeared in recipient marrow, some first in ileum or blood.

V lost 5 bases and J 6 bases, leaving 19 bases between the germline ends. Germline V gene data show CDR1 as MNHEY and CDR2 as SMNVEV (reference sequence). This CDR3 is built from 15 residues. Regarding this clone: As yet, its antigen is unknown.

The data were produced by immunoSEQ multiplex PCR, yet TCRdb's version contains in-frame clones alone and is incomplete. The data show roughly 100,000 clones, 93% seen once. The sample was unstimulated CD8+ T cells sorted from spleen or lymph node cells, taken before intestinal transplant. This chain uses TRBV27 with TRBJ1-1; no clear D. The sequence was obtained from a human donor who received an intestinal transplant. Written as DNA, the CDR3 is TGTGCCAGCAGTCCGACTCCGCCGAAACTCCCTGAAGCTTTCTTT. Translation gives CASSPTPPKLPEAFF.